The following is a TCR beta chain sequence with its context. This sample was taken from a study of technical replicates of blood from a handful of donors. Profiled with immunoSEQ multiplex PCR; TCRdb holds only in-frame clones, not every one. The sample consists of 65,000 to 80,000 clones, approximately 96% of them appearing once. Germline values: CDR1 MNHNS, CDR2 SASEGT. V shed 7 bases, J shed 5 bases, and the junction held 2 bases outside the gene matches. This CDR3 comprises 12 residues. The genes are TRBV6-1 and TRBJ1-5, with 7 bases aligning to TRBD1. This receptor was taken from a human donor in good health. Material for sequencing was T cells isolated from PBMCs. CDR3 nucleotides: TGTGCCAGCACAGGGGGATATCAGCCCCAGCATTTT. Protein product: CASTGGYQPQHF.